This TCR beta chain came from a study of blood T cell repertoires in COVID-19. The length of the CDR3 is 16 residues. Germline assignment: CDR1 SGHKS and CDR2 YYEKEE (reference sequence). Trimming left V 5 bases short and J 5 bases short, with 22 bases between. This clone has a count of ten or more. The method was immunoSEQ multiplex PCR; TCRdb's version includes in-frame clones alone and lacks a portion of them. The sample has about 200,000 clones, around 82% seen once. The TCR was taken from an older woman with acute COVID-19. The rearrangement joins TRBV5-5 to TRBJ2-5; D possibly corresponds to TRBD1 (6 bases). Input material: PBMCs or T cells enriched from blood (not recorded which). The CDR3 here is CASSPVVQGMRETQYF. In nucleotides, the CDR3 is TGTGCCAGCAGTCCGGTCGTCCAGGGGATGAGGGAGACCCAGTACTTC. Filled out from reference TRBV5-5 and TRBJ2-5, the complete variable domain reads DAGVTQSPTHLIKTRGQQVTLRCSPISGHKSVSWYQQVLGQGPQFIFQYYEKEERGRGNFPDRFSARQFPNYSSELNVNALLLGDSALYLCASSPVVQGMRETQYFGPGTRLLVL.